These T cell receptor beta chains were read from a single sample in a study of blood T cell repertoires in COVID-19. Libraries were prepared by immunoSEQ multiplex PCR; TCRdb keeps only in-frame clonotypes and omits some of them. The top ten clones hold around 0.78% of a sample with hundreds of thousands of clones, roughly 86% of them seen once. The source material was peripheral blood. These receptors came from a woman aged 25 to 45 with acute or convalescent COVID-19. The CDR3 runs from the conserved cysteine through the conserved F or W. A D gene is named only where the DNA matches it firmly. Expanded clones are given a class, and other clones once, few, many or no size at all.

V gene,D gene,J gene,clone size,CDR3 DNA,CDR3 protein
TRBV28,-,TRBJ2-7,-,TGTGCCAGCAGCACCGAGACTAGACTTCGGCCTGACACCTACGAGCAGTACTTC,CASSTETRLRPDTYEQYF
TRBV24-1,-,TRBJ2-1,few,TGTGCCACCAGTAATTCTCGGGACGGGGACTTCAATGAGCAGTTCTTC,CATSNSRDGDFNEQFF
TRBV3-1/TRBV3-2,TRBD1,TRBJ2-1,few,TGTGCCAGCAGCCAAACAGGGGGCAATGAGCAGTTCTTC,CASSQTGGNEQFF
TRBV4-1,TRBD2,TRBJ2-3,-,TGCGCCAGCAGCCACGATATGGGACTAGGCAGCTCAGATACGCAGTATTTT,CASSHDMGLGSSDTQYF
TRBV15,-,TRBJ2-1,-,TGTGCCACCAGCAGAGGGACTATGTATGAGCAGTTCTTC,CATSRGTMYEQFF
TRBV9,-,TRBJ1-1,-,TGTGCCAGCAGCGTAGCTACGAGTGGTACTGAAGCTTTCTTT,CASSVATSGTEAFF
TRBV19,TRBD1,TRBJ1-2,-,TGTGCCAGTAGTATTGACAGGGGTAACTATGGCTACACCTTC,CASSIDRGNYGYTF
TRBV7-9,TRBD2,TRBJ2-3,once,TGTGCCAGCAGCCTTAGACTAGCGGGAGATACGCAGTATTTT,CASSLRLAGDTQYF
TRBV11-2,-,TRBJ2-7,-,TGTGCCAGCAGCTTAGTCGCCAGCTACGAGCAGTACTTC,CASSLVASYEQYF
TRBV18,-,TRBJ1-2,-,TGTGCCAGCTCACCAGTTAGCAGACCCTCCTATGGCTACACCTTC,CASSPVSRPSYGYTF
TRBV19,TRBD2,TRBJ2-5,once,TGTGCCAGTAGTATGGCACTAGCGGGACTCCAAGAGACCCAGTACTTC,CASSMALAGLQETQYF
TRBV6-2/TRBV6-3,TRBD2,TRBJ2-6,-,TGTGCCAGCAGTTCGGCGGGAAGGCTAGCGGGACTCGGGGCCAACGTCCTGACTTTC,CASSSAGRLAGLGANVLTF
TRBV11-2,-,TRBJ1-1,-,TGTGCCAGCAGCTTAGTTCGTGTGAACACTGAAGCTTTCTTT,CASSLVRVNTEAFF
TRBV13,TRBD2,TRBJ2-2,-,TGTGCCAGCACGGAAGCGGGAAGGAACACCGGGGAGCTGTTTTTT,CASTEAGRNTGELFF
TRBV11-2,-,TRBJ1-6,-,TGTGCCAGCAGCTCCCCGACAGAAGGGGCTAATTCACCCCTCCACTTT,CASSSPTEGANSPLHF
TRBV18,TRBD1,TRBJ2-7,-,TGTGCCAGCTCACCAACAGGGGTTGCCGGCTACGAGCAGTACTTC,CASSPTGVAGYEQYF
TRBV6-2/TRBV6-3,-,TRBJ1-1,-,TGTGCCAGCAGTTACTCCGACTGGATCCGCCAAGGGGCTGAAGCTTTCTTT,CASSYSDWIRQGAEAFF
TRBV13,TRBD1,TRBJ2-5,-,TGTGCCAGCAGTGCTACCGGGACAGGGGACGGGACCCAGTACTTC,CASSATGTGDGTQYF
TRBV6-6,-,TRBJ2-7,-,TGTGCCTACCGTGGGGACAACTCCTACGAGCAGTACTTC,CAYRGDNSYEQYF
TRBV11-2,-,TRBJ2-7,-,TGTGCCAGCAGCTTAGGTTGGAGCTCCTACGAGCAGTACTTC,CASSLGWSSYEQYF
TRBV3-1/TRBV3-2,TRBD2,TRBJ2-7,-,TGTGCCAGCAGCCAAGACGGGGGGGGGCACGAGCAGTACTTC,CASSQDGGGHEQYF
TRBV5-4,TRBD1,TRBJ2-1,-,TGTGCCAGCAGCTCTTCTCGACAGGGTTGGGATGAGCAGTTCTTC,CASSSSRQGWDEQFF
TRBV7-2,-,TRBJ1-2,-,TGTGCCAGCAGCTTAGAGGGGCGGTGGGGCTACACCTTC,CASSLEGRWGYTF
TRBV6-2/TRBV6-3,TRBD1,TRBJ2-4,-,TGTGCCAGCAGTTCCCGGGACAGGGGCTACTTC,CASSSRDRGYF
TRBV6-6,TRBD1,TRBJ2-7,-,TGTGCCAGCAGTTACTCGATGACCAGGGGGTCCGTCGAGCAGTACTTC,CASSYSMTRGSVEQYF
TRBV9,TRBD2,TRBJ2-1,-,TGTGCCAGCAGCGTACGGTCGGCGGGAGGGCCAGGAAATGAGCAGTTCTTC,CASSVRSAGGPGNEQFF
TRBV29-1,TRBD1,TRBJ1-1,-,TGCAGCGTTGCGGGGACAGGGATGGGGACTGAAGCTTTCTTT,CSVAGTGMGTEAFF
TRBV5-1,TRBD2,TRBJ2-2,-,TGCGCCAGCAGCTTGTCGGGAGGGGACACCGGGGAGCTGTTTTTT,CASSLSGGDTGELFF
TRBV11-2,TRBD2,TRBJ2-7,once,TGTGCCAGCAGCTCCGGACTAGCGGGAGTCTACGAGCAGTACTTC,CASSSGLAGVYEQYF
TRBV9,TRBD1,TRBJ1-3,-,TGTGCCAGCAGCGCCCGGGACAGGGCTTACACCATATATTTT,CASSARDRAYTIYF
TRBV27,-,TRBJ1-6,once,TGTGCCAGCAGTTTATTGTCAGGGGCGGCTTCACCCCTCCACTTT,CASSLLSGAASPLHF
TRBV7-9,-,TRBJ2-7,-,TGTGCCAGCAGCATGACAGGATCCTACGAGCAGTACTTC,CASSMTGSYEQYF
TRBV29-1,TRBD1,TRBJ1-1,-,TGCAGCGGGGACAGGGTCACTGAAGCTTTCTTT,CSGDRVTEAFF
TRBV11-3,-,TRBJ1-3,-,TGTGCCAGCAGACCGGACAACTCTGGAAACACCATATATTTT,CASRPDNSGNTIYF
TRBV11-2,-,TRBJ1-2,few,TGTGCCAGCAGCTTACAGCAGGGCACCCGGAATGGCTACACCTTC,CASSLQQGTRNGYTF
TRBV11-3,-,TRBJ1-1,-,TGTGCCAGCAGCTTAAACGCTTTAGGGGCGACTGAAGCTTTCTTT,CASSLNALGATEAFF
TRBV19,TRBD2,TRBJ2-1,-,TGTGCGACCCTAGTGGATGCGGGAGGGAGGGGTGAGCAGTTCTTC,CATLVDAGGRGEQFF
TRBV7-8,-,TRBJ2-7,-,TGTGCCAGCAGCCCCGCGAGAGGAGGTGAGCAGTACTTC,CASSPARGGEQYF
TRBV2,-,TRBJ2-7,-,TGTGCCAGCAGTCCAAAGACTAGTCCCTACGAGCAGTACTTC,CASSPKTSPYEQYF